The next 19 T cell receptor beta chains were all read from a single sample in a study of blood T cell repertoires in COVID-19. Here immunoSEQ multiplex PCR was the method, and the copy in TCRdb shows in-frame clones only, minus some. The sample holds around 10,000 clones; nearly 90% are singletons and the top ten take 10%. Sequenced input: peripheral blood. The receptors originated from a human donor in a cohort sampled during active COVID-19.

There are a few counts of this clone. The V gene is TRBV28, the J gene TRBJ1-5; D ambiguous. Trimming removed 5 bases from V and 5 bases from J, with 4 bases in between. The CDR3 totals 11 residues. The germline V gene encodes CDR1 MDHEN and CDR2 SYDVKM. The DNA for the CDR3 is TGTGCCAGCAGTGCGGATCAGCCCCAGCATTTT. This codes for CASSADQPQHF.

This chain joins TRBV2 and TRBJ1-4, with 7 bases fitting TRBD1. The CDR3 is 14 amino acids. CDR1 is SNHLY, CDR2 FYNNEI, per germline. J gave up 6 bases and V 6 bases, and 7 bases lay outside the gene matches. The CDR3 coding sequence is TGTGCCAGCAGCGACAGGGTGGGGGATGAAAAACTGTTTTTT. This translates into CASSDRVGDEKLFF.

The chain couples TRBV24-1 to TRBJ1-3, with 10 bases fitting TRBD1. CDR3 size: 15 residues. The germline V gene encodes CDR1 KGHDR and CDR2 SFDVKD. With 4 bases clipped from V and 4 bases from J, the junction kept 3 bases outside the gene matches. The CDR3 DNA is TGTGCCACCAGTGAGAAGGGACAGGGGGGAAACACCATATATTTT. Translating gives CATSEKGQGGNTIYF.

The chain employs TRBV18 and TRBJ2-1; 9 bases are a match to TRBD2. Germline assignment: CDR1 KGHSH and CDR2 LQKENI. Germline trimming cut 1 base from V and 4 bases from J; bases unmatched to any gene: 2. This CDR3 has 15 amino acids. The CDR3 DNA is TGTGCCAGCTCACCACTCCTAGCGGGATACAATGAGCAGTTCTTC. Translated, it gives CASSPLLAGYNEQFF.

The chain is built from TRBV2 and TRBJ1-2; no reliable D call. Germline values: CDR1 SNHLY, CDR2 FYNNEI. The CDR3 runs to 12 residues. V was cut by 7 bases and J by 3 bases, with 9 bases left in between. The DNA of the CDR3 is TGTGCCAGCATCGGGAGTGACTATGGCTACACCTTC. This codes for CASIGSDYGYTF.

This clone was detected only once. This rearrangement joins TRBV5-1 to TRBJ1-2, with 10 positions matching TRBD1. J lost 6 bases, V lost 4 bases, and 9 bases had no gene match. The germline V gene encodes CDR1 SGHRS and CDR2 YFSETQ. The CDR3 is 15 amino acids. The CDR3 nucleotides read TGCGCCAGCAGCCCCAGTCCCGGGACAGGGGATGGCTACACCTTC. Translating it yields CASSPSPGTGDGYTF.

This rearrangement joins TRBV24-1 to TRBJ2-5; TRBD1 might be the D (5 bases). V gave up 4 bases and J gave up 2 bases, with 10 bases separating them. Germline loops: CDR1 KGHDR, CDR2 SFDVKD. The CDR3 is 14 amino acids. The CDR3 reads CATSDSTVQETQYF. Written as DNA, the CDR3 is TGTGCCACCAGTGACTCGACAGTTCAAGAGACCCAGTACTTC.

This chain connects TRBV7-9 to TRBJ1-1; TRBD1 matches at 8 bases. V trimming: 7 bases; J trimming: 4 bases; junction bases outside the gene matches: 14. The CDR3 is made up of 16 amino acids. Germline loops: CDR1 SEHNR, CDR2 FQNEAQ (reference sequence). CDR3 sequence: CASTHLNRGGSTEAFF. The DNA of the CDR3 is TGTGCCAGCACCCACCTCAACAGGGGGGGTAGCACTGAAGCTTTCTTT.

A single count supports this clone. CDR3: CASSQEGGLRKYF. DNA for the CDR3: TGTGCCAGCAGCCAAGAGGGAGGCCTCAGAAAGTATTTT. The rearrangement uses TRBV3-1 (or the pseudogene TRBV3-2) and TRBJ2-3; a weak D match, TRBD2 (6 bases). The germline CDR1 and CDR2 sequences are LGHDT and YNNKEL (reference sequence). The CDR3 runs to 13 residues. The V and J ends lost 0 bases and 13 bases respectively, with 14 bases between them.

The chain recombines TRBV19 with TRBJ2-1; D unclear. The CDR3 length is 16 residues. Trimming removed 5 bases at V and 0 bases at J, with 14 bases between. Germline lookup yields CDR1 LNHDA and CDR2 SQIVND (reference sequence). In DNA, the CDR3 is TGTGCCAGTAGTGCCGCCTTTTATAGCTCCTACAATGAGCAGTTCTTC. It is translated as CASSAAFYSSYNEQFF.

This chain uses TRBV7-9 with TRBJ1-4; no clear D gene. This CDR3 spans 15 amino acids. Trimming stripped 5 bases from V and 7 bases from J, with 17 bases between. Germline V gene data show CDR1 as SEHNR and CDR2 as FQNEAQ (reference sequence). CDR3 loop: CASSPRLTTGEKLFF. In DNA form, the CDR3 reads TGTGCCAGCAGCCCCCGTCTCACCACCGGTGAAAAACTGTTTTTT. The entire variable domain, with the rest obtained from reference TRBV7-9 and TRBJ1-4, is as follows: DTGVSQNPRHKITKRGQNVTFRCDPISEHNRLYWYRQTLGQGPEFLTYFQNEAQLEKSRLLSDRFSAERPKGSFSTLEIQRTEQGDSAMYLCASSPRLTTGEKLFFGSGTQLSVL.

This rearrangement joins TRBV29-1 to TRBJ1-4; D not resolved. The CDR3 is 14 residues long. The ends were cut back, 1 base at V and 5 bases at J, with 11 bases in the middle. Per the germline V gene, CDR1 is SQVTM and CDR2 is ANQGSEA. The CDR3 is CSVEVGQRNEKLFF. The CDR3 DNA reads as TGCAGCGTTGAAGTTGGCCAGAGGAATGAAAAACTGTTTTTT.

CDR3: CASTLLGSSYNEQFF. CDR3 in DNA: TGTGCCAGCACCCTACTGGGGAGCTCCTACAATGAGCAGTTCTTC. The rearrangement joins TRBV6-6 to TRBJ2-1, with D maybe TRBD2 (5 bases). V lost 7 bases to trimming and J lost 0 bases, with 13 bases between them. The CDR3 covers 15 residues. Germline CDR1 and CDR2: MNHNY and SVGAGI (reference sequence).

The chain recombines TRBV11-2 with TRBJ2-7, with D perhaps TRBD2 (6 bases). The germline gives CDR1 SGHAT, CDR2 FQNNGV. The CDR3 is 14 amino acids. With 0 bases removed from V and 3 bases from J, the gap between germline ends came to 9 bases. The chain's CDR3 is CASSLELGGYEQYF. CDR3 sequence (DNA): TGTGCCAGCAGCTTAGAATTGGGGGGCTACGAGCAGTACTTC. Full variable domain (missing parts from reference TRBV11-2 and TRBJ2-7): EAGVAQSPRYKIIEKRQSVAFWCNPISGHATLYWYQQILGQGPKLLIQFQNNGVVDDSQLPKDRFSAERLKGVDSTLKIQPAKLEDSAVYLCASSLELGGYEQYFGPGTRLTVT.

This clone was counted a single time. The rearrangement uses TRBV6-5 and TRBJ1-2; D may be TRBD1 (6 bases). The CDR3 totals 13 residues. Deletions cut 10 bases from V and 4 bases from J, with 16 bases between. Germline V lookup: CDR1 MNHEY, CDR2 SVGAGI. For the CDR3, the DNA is TGTGCCACCCTCGACAGGCAACCCTATGGCTACACCTTC. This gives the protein CATLDRQPYGYTF.

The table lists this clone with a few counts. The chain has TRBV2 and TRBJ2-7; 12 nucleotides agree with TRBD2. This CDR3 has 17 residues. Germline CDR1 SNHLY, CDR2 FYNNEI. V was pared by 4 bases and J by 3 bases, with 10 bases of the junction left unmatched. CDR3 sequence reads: CASSGIGRLAGVYEQYF. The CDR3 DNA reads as TGTGCCAGCAGTGGTATCGGTAGACTAGCGGGGGTCTACGAGCAGTACTTC.

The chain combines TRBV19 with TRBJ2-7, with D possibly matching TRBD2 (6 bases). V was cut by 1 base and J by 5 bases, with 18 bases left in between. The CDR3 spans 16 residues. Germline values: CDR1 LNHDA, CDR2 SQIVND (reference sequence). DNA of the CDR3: TGTGCCAGTAGTATAGCCGGAGGGAGGTTAAGCGACGAGCAGTACTTC. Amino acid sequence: CASSIAGGRLSDEQYF.

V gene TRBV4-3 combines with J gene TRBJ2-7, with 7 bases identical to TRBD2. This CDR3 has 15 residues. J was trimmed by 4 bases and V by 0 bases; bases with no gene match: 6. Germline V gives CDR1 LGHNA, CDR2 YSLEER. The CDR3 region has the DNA TGCGCCAGCAGCCAAGATGGAGCGGGGAGGTACGAGCAGTACTTC. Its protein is CASSQDGAGRYEQYF.

The CDR3 loop is CASSLAGLAPDTQYF. CDR3 DNA: TGCGCCAGCAGCTTGGCGGGACTAGCCCCAGATACGCAGTATTTT. V and J are TRBV5-1 and TRBJ2-3; TRBD2 aligns across 9 bases. Per the germline V gene, CDR1 is SGHRS and CDR2 is YFSETQ. This CDR3 comprises 15 residues. V lost 0 bases, J lost 4 bases, and 3 bases stayed unmatched.